The present TCR beta chain was sequenced within a study of blood T cell repertoires in COVID-19. Trimming removed 6 bases at V and 4 bases at J, with 15 bases between. The CDR3 sequence is 15 residues long. Germline V CDR1 and CDR2: MNHEY, SVGAGI. Measured with immunoSEQ multiplex PCR; TCRdb has only the in-frame clones, and not every one. The data show roughly 180,000 clones, with 85% seen just once and 5% to 6% held by the top ten. Source material: peripheral blood. V gene TRBV6-5 combines with J gene TRBJ1-4; no reliable D call. The receptor was isolated from a woman aged 45-59 years with COVID-19, enrolled during active disease. The CDR3 sequence is CASSDHPPGNEKLFF. CDR3 coding DNA: TGTGCCAGCAGCGATCACCCCCCGGGTAATGAAAAACTGTTTTTT.